Below, one T cell receptor (beta chain) is given with its context. Antigen unknown. Generated by immunoSEQ multiplex PCR, the TCRdb table keeps only in-frame clones and is missing some. The sample shows roughly 150,000 clones, roughly nine tenths of them seen only once. This entry belongs to a study of lymphopenia after photon versus proton radiotherapy. Regarding the study as a whole: After lymphocyte nadir, photon-treated repertoires showed oligoclonal expansion, especially CD8+ Temra.

The V end lost 5 bases, the J end lost 2 bases, and 10 bases lay between the germline ends. Per the germline V gene, CDR1 is LNHDA and CDR2 is SQIVND (reference sequence). CDR3 length: 14 amino acids. The material was peripheral blood, obtained from a patient treated with photon-based radiotherapy. This sequence was found in a man between 50 and 59 years old with gastric cancer. V is TRBV19 and J is TRBJ2-1, with D perhaps matching TRBD2 (5 bases). The DNA of the CDR3 is TGTGCCAGTAGTGCCCTAGCTGCCTACAATGAGCAGTTCTTC. This translates into CASSALAAYNEQFF.